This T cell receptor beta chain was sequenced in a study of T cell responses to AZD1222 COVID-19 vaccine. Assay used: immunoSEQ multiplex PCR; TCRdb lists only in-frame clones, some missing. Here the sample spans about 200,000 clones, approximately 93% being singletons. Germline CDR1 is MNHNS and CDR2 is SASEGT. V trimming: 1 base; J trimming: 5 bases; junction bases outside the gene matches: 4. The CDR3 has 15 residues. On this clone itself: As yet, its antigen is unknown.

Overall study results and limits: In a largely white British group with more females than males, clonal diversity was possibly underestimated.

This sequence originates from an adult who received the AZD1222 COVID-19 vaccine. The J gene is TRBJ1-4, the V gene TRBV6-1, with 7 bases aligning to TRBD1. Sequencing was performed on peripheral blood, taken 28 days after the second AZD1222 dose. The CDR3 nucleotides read TGTGCCAGCAGTGAAGGGTCAGGGGGGAATGAAAAACTGTTTTTT. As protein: CASSEGSGGNEKLFF.